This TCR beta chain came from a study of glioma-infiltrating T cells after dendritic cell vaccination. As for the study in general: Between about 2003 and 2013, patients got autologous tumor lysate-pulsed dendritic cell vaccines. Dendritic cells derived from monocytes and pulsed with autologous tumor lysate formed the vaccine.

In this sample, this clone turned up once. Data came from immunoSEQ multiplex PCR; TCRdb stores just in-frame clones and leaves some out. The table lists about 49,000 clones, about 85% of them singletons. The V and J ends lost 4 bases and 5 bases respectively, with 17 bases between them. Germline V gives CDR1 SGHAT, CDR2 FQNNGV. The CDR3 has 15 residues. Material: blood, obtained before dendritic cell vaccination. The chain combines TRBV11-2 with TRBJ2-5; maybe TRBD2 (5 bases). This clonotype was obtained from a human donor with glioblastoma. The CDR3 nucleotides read TGTGCCAGCAGCTCCGGGTCATTGGGAGCCGAGACCCAGTACTTC. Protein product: CASSSGSLGAETQYF.